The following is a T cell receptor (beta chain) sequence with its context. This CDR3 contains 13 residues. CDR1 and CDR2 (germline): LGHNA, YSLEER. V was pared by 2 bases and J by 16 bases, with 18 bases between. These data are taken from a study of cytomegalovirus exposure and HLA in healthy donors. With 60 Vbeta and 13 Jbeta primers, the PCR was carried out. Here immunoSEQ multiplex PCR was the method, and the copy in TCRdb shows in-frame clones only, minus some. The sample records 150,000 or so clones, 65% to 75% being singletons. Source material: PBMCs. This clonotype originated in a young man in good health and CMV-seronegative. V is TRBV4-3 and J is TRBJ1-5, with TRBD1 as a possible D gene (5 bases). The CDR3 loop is CASSQIRGSVIHF. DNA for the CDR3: TGCGCCAGCAGCCAAATTAGGGGTTCAGTTATCCATTTT.